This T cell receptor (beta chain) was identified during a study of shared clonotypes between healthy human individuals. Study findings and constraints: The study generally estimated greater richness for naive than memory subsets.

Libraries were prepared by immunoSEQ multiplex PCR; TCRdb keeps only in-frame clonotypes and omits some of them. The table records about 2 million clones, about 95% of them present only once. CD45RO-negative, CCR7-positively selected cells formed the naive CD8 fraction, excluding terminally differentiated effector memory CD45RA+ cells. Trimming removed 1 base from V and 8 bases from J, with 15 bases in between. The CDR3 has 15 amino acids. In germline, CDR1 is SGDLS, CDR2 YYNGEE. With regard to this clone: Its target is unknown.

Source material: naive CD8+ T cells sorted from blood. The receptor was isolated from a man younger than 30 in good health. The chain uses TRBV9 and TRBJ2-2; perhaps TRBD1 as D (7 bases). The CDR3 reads CASSVQGGGAGELFF. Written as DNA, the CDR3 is TGTGCCAGCAGCGTACAGGGGGGTGGAGCTGGGGAGCTGTTTTTT.